The clone carrying this T cell receptor beta chain was observed a handful of times. TCRdb analysed the RT-PCR reads with MiXCR anew, one entry per CDR3 protein. The table shows 4,000 to 5,000 distinct CDR3 sequences, with approximately 25% occurring only once. V lost 8 bases, J lost 9 bases, and 11 bases lay in between. The CDR3 is 11 residues long. The germline V gene has CDR1 SNHLY and CDR2 FYNNEI. This sample stems from a study of patients and donors after allogeneic stem cell transplantation. Sample: blood, either unsorted or a sorted T cell fraction (not recorded which). This chain links TRBV2 with TRBJ1-5; D unresolved. The receptor was derived from a human donor who was either an allogeneic HSCT recipient or a stem cell or donor lymphocyte infusion donor (not recorded which). It is not recorded whose cells these are; they may come from a transplant donor. The DNA for the CDR3 is TGTGCCAGCGGGCCCTCCGGGCCCCAGCATTTT. The encoded protein is CASGPSGPQHF.